This T cell receptor (beta chain) was obtained from a study of blood T cell repertoires in COVID-19. About the research overall: PBMCs, B-cell-depleted T cells, or T cells provided the cDNA or gDNA that made up the material.

The authors' processing: Estimation of nucleated cell counts was performed using reference gene primer amplification. TCRdb's table, derived via immunoSEQ multiplex PCR, lists solely in-frame clones and lacks some. Clone size and V and J calls were adopted from that table, with D and trimming inferred from the DNA. The data show about 88,000 clones, with 90% seen just once and 1.5% to 2% held by the top ten. V lost 10 bases and J 5 bases, leaving 23 bases between the germline ends. The CDR3 is 15 amino acids. Germline-derived CDR1 and CDR2 are ENHRY and SYGVKD. V usage is TRBV10-3 and J usage is TRBJ2-5, with D maybe TRBD1 (8 bases). The TCR originated in a man aged 55 to 70 with acute or convalescent COVID-19. The sequenced sample consisted of peripheral blood. CDR3 nucleotide sequence: TGTGCCACCAGGTCGACAGGGGCGGGGGCGGAGACCCAGTACTTC. Its translation is CATRSTGAGAETQYF.